This passage covers 10 T cell receptor beta chains from one sample sequenced in a study of blood T cell repertoires in COVID-19. Measured with immunoSEQ multiplex PCR; TCRdb has only the in-frame clones, and not every one. The sample comprises 150,000 to 180,000 clones, over 75% of which are singletons, and roughly 15% rests with the top ten. Sequenced sample: peripheral blood. These receptors came from a middle-aged woman with acute or convalescent COVID-19.

The table lists this clone with a count of one. The chain joins TRBV6-5 to TRBJ1-1, with TRBD1 matching 10 bases. With V trimmed by 6 bases and J by 1 base, 5 bases remained unmatched. This CDR3 contains 15 residues. Per the germline V gene, CDR1 is MNHEY and CDR2 is SVGAGI. This CDR3 is CASSGDRGQNTEAFF. CDR3 in DNA: TGTGCCAGCAGCGGGGACAGGGGACAGAACACTGAAGCTTTCTTT.

V and J are TRBV30 and TRBJ2-7; no reliable D call. This CDR3 has 12 amino acids. V was cut by 2 bases and J by 7 bases, with 12 bases left in between. Germline CDR1 reads GTSNPN; CDR2 reads SVGIG (reference sequence). Here the CDR3 DNA reads TGTGCCTGGAGTCTAGGCCGATGGGAGCAGTACTTC. Amino acids: CAWSLGRWEQYF.

This chain uses TRBV5-1 with TRBJ1-3; D unresolved. The CDR3 has 13 residues. Germline assignment: CDR1 SGHRS and CDR2 YFSETQ. V lost 2 bases, J lost 7 bases, and 10 bases lay in between. Here the CDR3 reads CASSFQDGNTIYF. The CDR3 DNA follows: TGCGCCAGCAGCTTTCAAGACGGGAACACCATATATTTT.

V and J are TRBV10-2 and TRBJ1-2; D uncertain. The V gene lost 2 bases and the J gene lost 2 bases, with 3 bases spanning the gap. The CDR3 loop spans 12 amino acids. CDR1 WSHSY and CDR2 SAAADI come from the germline V gene. Written as DNA, the CDR3 is TGCGCCAGCAGTGAGGCGAACTATGGCTACACCTTC. This encodes CASSEANYGYTF.

The chain joins TRBV7-8 to TRBJ1-4; a possible D gene is TRBD1 (6 bases). Germline values: CDR1 SGHVS, CDR2 FQNEAQ. This CDR3 is built from 13 residues. Trimming shortened V by 1 base and J by 7 bases, and 7 bases separated the two germline ends. The CDR3 DNA reads TGTGCCAGCAGCTTAGACAGGGCTGAAAAACTGTTTTTT. Translating it yields CASSLDRAEKLFF.

The chain carries TRBV7-8 and TRBJ2-6; D is possibly TRBD1 (5 bases). V dropped 3 bases and J dropped 3 bases, with 21 bases sitting between them. The germline CDR1 and CDR2 sequences are SGHVS and FQNEAQ. The CDR3 totals 19 residues. The CDR3 sequence is CASSFLPGHPLGGANVLTF. CDR3 nucleotides: TGTGCCAGCAGCTTCCTCCCCGGACACCCGTTAGGTGGGGCCAACGTCCTGACTTTC.

The J gene is TRBJ2-2, the V gene TRBV27; 8 bases agree with TRBD1. This CDR3 spans 17 amino acids. V lost 2 bases and J lost 6; bases outside the gene matches: 11. Germline V gene lookup returns CDR1 MNHEY and CDR2 SMNVEV (reference sequence). The CDR3 DNA sequence: TGTGCCAGCAGTTTACCCGGGACAGGTCCTCCCTCCGGGGAGCTGTTTTTT. Amino acids: CASSLPGTGPPSGELFF.

The chain carries TRBV29-1 and TRBJ2-3, with D possibly matching TRBD2 (7 bases). Germline CDR1 SQVTM, CDR2 ANQGSEA. CDR3 length equals 12 residues. Trimming took off 5 bases at V and 4 bases at J, with 10 bases between the two ends. The CDR3 spells CSVRGGADTQYF. For the CDR3, the DNA is TGCAGCGTTAGGGGGGGGGCAGATACGCAGTATTTT.

This chain links TRBV2 with TRBJ2-2; tentatively, D is TRBD1 (6 bases). CDR3 length equals 15 residues. The V end was cut by 4 bases, the J end by 5 bases, with 14 bases between. Germline assignment: CDR1 SNHLY and CDR2 FYNNEI. In DNA, the CDR3 is TGTGCCAGCAGTGCCTCCAGGGGACGGACCGGGGAGCTGTTTTTT. Protein product: CASSASRGRTGELFF.

The chain uses TRBV6-5 and TRBJ2-1; 10 bases agree with TRBD2. The CDR3 is made up of 14 amino acids. Germline V gene data show CDR1 as MNHEY and CDR2 as SVGAGI. The junction had 6 bases not matched to a gene; V was cut back by 7 bases and J by 6 bases. The CDR3 coding sequence is TGTGCCAGCACGAGCGGGGGGGCCGGCAATGAGCAGTTCTTC. Amino acids: CASTSGGAGNEQFF.